This is a list of T cell receptor beta chains from one sample in a study of blood T cell repertoires in COVID-19. Method: immunoSEQ multiplex PCR; TCRdb's copy keeps in-frame clones and lacks some. In the table there are around 290,000 clones, 70% to 90% of which are singletons. The specimen sequenced was PBMCs or T cells enriched from blood (not recorded which). The receptors shown here come from a woman between 25 and 40 years old who had recovered from COVID-19. The CDR3 runs from the conserved cysteine through the conserved F or W. The size entry is marked missing in some rows and otherwise reads once, few, many or a size class.

j_gene | v_gene | abundance | CDR3aa
TRBJ2-3 | TRBV6-5 | NA | CASSYLGAGDTQYF
TRBJ1-5 | TRBV28 | few | CAGQDPHQPQHF
TRBJ2-7 | TRBV7-2 | NA | CASSLSGALEQYF
TRBJ2-1 | TRBV7-2 | NA | CASSSTTSGGYNEQFF
TRBJ2-3 | TRBV5-1 | NA | CASSIGTSVDTQYF
TRBJ1-2 | TRBV7-9 | NA | CASSLTQANGYTF
TRBJ1-6 | TRBV30 | NA | CAWSSLTGSVSPLHF
TRBJ2-3 | TRBV11-2 | NA | CASSLGDYTDTQYF
TRBJ2-2 | TRBV27 | once | CASSLALGGKRDTGELFF
TRBJ1-6 | TRBV2 | once | CASTTGNSSPLHF
TRBJ2-5 | TRBV7-2 | NA | CASSLRSGLRSETQYF
TRBJ2-1 | TRBV12-3/TRBV12-4 | NA | CASMRSGNEQFF
TRBJ2-4 | TRBV27 | NA | CASSLRQGNIQYF
TRBJ1-2 | TRBV28 | NA | CASNPAGFGYTF
TRBJ1-1 | TRBV5-1 | NA | CASSLVSANTEAFF
TRBJ1-1 | TRBV10-3 | NA | CAISEISQGEAFF
TRBJ2-7 | TRBV7-6 | NA | CASSQTSGRGNEQYF
TRBJ2-5 | TRBV7-3 | NA | CASSSGLAGGGETQYF
TRBJ1-5 | TRBV28 | NA | CASSFAGGFNQPQHF
TRBJ1-2 | TRBV7-7 | few | CASSLALRDRSYGYTF
TRBJ2-2 | TRBV5-1 | once | CASSGQGVTGELFF
TRBJ2-3 | TRBV5-4 | NA | CASSHRGSSTDTQYF
TRBJ1-6 | TRBV3-1/TRBV3-2 | once | CASSQDYYGSLYNSPLHF
TRBJ1-3 | TRBV5-1 | NA | CASSLERLHSGNTIYF
TRBJ1-5 | TRBV28 | NA | CASRGTGGQPQHF
TRBJ1-1 | TRBV5-1 | few | CASSPGTGGAGTEAFF
TRBJ2-5 | TRBV30 | NA | CAWKQGAQETQYF
TRBJ2-7 | TRBV9 | NA | CASSVTGWSYEQYF
TRBJ2-7 | TRBV30 | NA | CAWSATSYEQYF
TRBJ1-5 | TRBV19 | NA | CASSTPAGRTGPGNQPQHF
TRBJ1-3 | TRBV29-1 | NA | CSVDVTGISGNTIYF
TRBJ1-4 | TRBV2 | once | CASSWDRQDEKLFF
TRBJ2-2 | TRBV3-1/TRBV3-2 | NA | CASSPGNTRTGELFF
TRBJ2-1 | TRBV7-9 | NA | CASSLVADEQFF
TRBJ1-3 | TRBV3-1/TRBV3-2 | NA | CASSHGTEPSSSGNTIYF
TRBJ1-6 | TRBV10-3 | NA | CAITTGFNSPLHF
TRBJ2-7 | TRBV28 | NA | CASRTSGDSYEQYF
TRBJ1-6 | TRBV7-8 | NA | CASSLERRRVPSYNSPLHF
TRBJ1-6 | TRBV9 | NA | CASSVDPQGNNSPLHF
TRBJ2-3 | TRBV2 | NA | CASGGTSGGLTTTDTQYF
TRBJ2-2 | TRBV28 | NA | CASSLSGGTGELFF
TRBJ2-1 | TRBV9 | NA | CASSVLAGGYNEQFF